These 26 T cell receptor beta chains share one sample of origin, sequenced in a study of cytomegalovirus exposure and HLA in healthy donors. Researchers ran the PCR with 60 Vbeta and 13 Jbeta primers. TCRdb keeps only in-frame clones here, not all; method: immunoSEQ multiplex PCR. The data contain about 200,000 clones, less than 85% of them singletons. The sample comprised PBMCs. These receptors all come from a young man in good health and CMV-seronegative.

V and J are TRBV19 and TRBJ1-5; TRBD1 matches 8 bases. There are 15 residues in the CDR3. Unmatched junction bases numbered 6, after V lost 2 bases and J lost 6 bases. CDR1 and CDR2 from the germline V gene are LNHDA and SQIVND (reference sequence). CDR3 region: CASSIRTGSTQPQHF. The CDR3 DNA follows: TGTGCCAGTAGTATACGGACAGGGTCAACTCAGCCCCAGCATTTT.

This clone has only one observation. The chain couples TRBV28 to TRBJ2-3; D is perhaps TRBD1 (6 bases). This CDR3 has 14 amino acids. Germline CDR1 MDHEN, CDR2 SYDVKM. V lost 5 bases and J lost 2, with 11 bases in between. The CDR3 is CASSHRANTDTQYF. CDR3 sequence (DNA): TGTGCCAGCAGTCACAGGGCAAACACAGATACGCAGTATTTT.

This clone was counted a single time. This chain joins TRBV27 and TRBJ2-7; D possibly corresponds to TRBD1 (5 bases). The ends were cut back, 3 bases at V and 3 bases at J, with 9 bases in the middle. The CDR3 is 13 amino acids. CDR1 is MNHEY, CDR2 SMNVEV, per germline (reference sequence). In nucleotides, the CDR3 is TGTGCCAGCAGTTTCCTGCAGGGCTACGAGCAGTACTTC. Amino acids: CASSFLQGYEQYF.

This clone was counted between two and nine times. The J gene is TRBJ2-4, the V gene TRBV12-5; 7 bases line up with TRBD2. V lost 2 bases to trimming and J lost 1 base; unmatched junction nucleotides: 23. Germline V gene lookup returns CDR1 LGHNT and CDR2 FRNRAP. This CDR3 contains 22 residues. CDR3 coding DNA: TGTGCTAGTGGTTTGCCCCCTGGCCGACTCCAACGAATGCGGGGGGCCAAAAACATTCAGTACTTC. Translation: CASGLPPGRLQRMRGAKNIQYF.

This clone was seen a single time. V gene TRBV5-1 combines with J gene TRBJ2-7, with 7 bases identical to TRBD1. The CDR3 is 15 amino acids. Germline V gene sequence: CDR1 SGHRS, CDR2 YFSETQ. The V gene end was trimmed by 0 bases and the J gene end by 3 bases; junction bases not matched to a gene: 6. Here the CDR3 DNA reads TGCGCCAGCAGCTTGGGGACAGGAACTGGCTACGAGCAGTACTTC. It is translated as CASSLGTGTGYEQYF.

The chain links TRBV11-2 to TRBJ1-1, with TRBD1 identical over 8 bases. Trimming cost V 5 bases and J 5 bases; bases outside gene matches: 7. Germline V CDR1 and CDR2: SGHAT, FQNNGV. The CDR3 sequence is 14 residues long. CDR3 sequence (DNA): TGTGCCAGCAGCCAAGGACAGGGAGGTACTGAAGCTTTCTTT. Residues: CASSQGQGGTEAFF.

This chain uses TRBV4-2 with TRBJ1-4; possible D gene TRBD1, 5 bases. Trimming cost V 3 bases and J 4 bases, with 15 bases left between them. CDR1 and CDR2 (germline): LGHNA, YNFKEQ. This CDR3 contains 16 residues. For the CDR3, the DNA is TGTGCCAGCAGCCATCACCCCTCTACAGGTAATGAAAAACTGTTTTTT. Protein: CASSHHPSTGNEKLFF.

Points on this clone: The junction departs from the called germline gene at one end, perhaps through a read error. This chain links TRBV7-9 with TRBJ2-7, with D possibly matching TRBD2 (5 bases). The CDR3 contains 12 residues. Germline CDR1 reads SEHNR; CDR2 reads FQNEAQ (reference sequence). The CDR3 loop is CSSSPSGYEQYF. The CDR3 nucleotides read TGTTCCAGCAGCCCCTCGGGATACGAGCAGTACTTC. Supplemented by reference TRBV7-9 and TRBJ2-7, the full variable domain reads DTGVSQNPRHKITKRGQNVTFRCDPISEHNRLYWYRQTLGQGPEFLTYFQNEAQLEKSRLLSDRFSAERPKGSFSTLEIQRTEQGDSAMYLCSSSPSGYEQYFGPGTRLTVT.

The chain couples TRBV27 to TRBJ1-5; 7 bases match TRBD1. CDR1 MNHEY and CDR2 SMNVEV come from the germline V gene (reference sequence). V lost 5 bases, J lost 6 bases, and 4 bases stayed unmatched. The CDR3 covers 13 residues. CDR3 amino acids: CASSPDRVQPQHF. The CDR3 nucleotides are TGTGCCAGCAGTCCTGACAGGGTTCAGCCCCAGCATTTT.

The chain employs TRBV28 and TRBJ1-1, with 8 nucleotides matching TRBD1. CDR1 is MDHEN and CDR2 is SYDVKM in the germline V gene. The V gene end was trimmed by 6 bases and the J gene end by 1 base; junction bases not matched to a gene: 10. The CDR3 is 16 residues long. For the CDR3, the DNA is TGTGCCAGCAGAAATTTTCTGGGACAGGCGAACACTGAAGCTTTCTTT. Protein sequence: CASRNFLGQANTEAFF. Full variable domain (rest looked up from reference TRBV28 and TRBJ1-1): DVKVTQSSRYLVKRTGEKVFLECVQDMDHENMFWYRQDPGLGLRLIYFSYDVKMKEKGDIPEGYSVSREKKERFSLILESASTNQTSMYLCASRNFLGQANTEAFFGQGTRLTVV.

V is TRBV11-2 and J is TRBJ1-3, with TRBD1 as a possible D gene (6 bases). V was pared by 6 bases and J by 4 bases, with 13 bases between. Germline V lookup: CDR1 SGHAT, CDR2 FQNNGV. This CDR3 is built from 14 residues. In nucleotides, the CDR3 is TGTGCCAGCAGTTATACAGGGCCCGGAAACACCATATATTTT. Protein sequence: CASSYTGPGNTIYF. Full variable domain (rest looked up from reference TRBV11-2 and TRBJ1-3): EAGVAQSPRYKIIEKRQSVAFWCNPISGHATLYWYQQILGQGPKLLIQFQNNGVVDDSQLPKDRFSAERLKGVDSTLKIQPAKLEDSAVYLCASSYTGPGNTIYFGEGSWLTVV.

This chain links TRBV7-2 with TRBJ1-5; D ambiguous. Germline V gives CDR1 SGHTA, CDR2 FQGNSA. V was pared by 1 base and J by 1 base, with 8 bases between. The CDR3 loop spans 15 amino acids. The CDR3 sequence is CASSLVSQSNQPQHF. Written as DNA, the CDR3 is TGTGCCAGCAGCTTAGTATCCCAGAGCAATCAGCCCCAGCATTTT.

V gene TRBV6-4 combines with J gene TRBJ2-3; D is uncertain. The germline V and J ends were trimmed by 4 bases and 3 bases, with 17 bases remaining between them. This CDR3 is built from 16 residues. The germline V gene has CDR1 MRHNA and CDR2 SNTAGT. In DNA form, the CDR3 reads TGTGCCAGCAGTGGGTCGGAGACTGCCCCGACAGATACGCAGTATTTT. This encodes CASSGSETAPTDTQYF.

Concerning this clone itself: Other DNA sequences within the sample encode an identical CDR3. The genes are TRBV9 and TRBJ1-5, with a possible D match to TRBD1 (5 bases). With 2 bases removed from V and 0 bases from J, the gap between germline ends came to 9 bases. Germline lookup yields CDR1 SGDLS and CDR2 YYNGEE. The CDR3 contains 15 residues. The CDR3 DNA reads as TGTGCCAGCAGCGTCTCAGGGAATAGCAATCAGCCCCAGCATTTT. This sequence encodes CASSVSGNSNQPQHF. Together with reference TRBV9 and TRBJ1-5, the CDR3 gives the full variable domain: DSGVTQTPKHLITATGQRVTLRCSPRSGDLSVYWYQQSLDQGLQFLIQYYNGEERAKGNILERFSAQQFPDLHSELNLSSLELGDSALYFCASSVSGNSNQPQHFGDGTRLSIL.

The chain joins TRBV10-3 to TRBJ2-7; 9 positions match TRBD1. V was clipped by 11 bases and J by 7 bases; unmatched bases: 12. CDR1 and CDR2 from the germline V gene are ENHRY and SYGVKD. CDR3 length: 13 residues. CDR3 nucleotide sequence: TGTGCCGCTACCGGGACAGGGCCGAGGGAGCAGTACTTC. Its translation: CAATGTGPREQYF.

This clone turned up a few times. The CDR3 region is CASSGERGSDTQYF. The CDR3 DNA reads TGTGCCAGCAGCGGGGAGCGGGGCTCGGATACGCAGTATTTT. The chain employs TRBV28 and TRBJ2-3, with 7 bases that match TRBD2. With 6 bases clipped from V and 6 bases from J, the junction kept 9 bases outside the gene matches. Germline V gene data show CDR1 as MDHEN and CDR2 as SYDVKM. The CDR3 is made up of 14 amino acids.

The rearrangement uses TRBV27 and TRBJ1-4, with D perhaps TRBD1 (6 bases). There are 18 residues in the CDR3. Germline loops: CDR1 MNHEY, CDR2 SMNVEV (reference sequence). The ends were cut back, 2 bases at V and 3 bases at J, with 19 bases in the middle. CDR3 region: CASSLRKGGGGPNEKLFF. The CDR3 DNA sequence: TGTGCCAGCAGTTTACGGAAAGGGGGGGGTGGTCCTAATGAAAAACTGTTTTTT.

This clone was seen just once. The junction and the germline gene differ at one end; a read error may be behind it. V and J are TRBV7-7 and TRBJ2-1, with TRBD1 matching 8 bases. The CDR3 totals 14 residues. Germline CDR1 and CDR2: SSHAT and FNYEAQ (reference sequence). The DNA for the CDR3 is TGTGCTAGCAGCACAGTCCCAGGGGACAGGGAGCAGTTCTTC. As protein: CASSTVPGDREQFF.

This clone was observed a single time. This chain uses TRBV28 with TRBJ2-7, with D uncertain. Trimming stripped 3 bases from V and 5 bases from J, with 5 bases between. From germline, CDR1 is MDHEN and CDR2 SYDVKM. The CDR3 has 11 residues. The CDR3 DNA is TGTGCCAGCAGTTTTTATAACGAGCAGTACTTC. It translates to CASSFYNEQYF.

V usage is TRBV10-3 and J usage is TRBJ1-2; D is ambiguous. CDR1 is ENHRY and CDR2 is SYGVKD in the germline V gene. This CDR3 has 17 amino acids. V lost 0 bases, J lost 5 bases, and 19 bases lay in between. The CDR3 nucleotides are TGTGCCATCAGTGAGTCGCTGGGTGAGAGGGTCCGGTATGGCTACACCTTC. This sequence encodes CAISESLGERVRYGYTF.

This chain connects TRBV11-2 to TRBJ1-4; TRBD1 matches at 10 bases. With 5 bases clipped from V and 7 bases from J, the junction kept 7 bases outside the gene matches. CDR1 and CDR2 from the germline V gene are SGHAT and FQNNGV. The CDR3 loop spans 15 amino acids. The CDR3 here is CASSPRTGGFEKLFF. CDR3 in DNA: TGTGCCAGCAGCCCTCGGACAGGGGGGTTTGAAAAACTGTTTTTT. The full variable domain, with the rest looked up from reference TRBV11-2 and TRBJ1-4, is EAGVAQSPRYKIIEKRQSVAFWCNPISGHATLYWYQQILGQGPKLLIQFQNNGVVDDSQLPKDRFSAERLKGVDSTLKIQPAKLEDSAVYLCASSPRTGGFEKLFFGSGTQLSVL.

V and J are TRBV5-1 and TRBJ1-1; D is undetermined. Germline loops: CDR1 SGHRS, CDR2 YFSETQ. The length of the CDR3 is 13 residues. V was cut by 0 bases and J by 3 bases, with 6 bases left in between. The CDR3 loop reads CASSLGAHTEAFF. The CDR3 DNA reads TGCGCCAGCAGCTTGGGGGCCCACACTGAAGCTTTCTTT. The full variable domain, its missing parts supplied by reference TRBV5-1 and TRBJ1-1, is KAGVTQTPRYLIKTRGQQVTLSCSPISGHRSVSWYQQTPGQGLQFLFEYFSETQRNKGNFPGRFSGRQFSNSRSEMNVSTLELGDSALYLCASSLGAHTEAFFGQGTRLTVV.

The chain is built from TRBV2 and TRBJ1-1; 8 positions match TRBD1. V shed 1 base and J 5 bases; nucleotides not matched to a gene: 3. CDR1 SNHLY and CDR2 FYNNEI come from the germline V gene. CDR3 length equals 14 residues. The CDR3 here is CASSEDRGWTEAFF. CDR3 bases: TGTGCCAGCAGTGAAGACAGGGGGTGGACTGAAGCTTTCTTT.

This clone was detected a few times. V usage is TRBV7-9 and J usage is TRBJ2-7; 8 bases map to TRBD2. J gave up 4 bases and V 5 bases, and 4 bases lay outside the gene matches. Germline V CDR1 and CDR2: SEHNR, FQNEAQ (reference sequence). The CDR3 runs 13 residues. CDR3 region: CASSRSGGYEQYF. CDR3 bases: TGTGCCAGCAGCAGGAGCGGGGGTTACGAGCAGTACTTC.

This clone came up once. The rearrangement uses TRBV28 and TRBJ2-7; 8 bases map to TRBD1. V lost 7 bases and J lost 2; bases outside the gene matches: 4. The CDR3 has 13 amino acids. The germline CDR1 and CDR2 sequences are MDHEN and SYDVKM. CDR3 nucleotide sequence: TGTGCCAGCAACCCGGGACAGGCCTACGAGCAGTACTTC. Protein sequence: CASNPGQAYEQYF.

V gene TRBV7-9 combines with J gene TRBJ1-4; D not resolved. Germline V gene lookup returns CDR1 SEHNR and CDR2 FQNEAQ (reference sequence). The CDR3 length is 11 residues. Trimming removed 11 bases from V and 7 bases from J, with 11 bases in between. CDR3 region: CAAANGEKLFF. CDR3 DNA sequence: TGTGCCGCCGCAAACGGTGAAAAACTGTTTTTT.